This T cell receptor (beta chain) was profiled in a study of T cells in Graves' hyperthyroidism and ophthalmopathy. Study at large: Pretreatment peripheral blood was obtained at initial diagnosis.

The study, taken as a whole, reports: Expanded thyroid clonotypes (above 0.001) were mostly also found in blood. It was a median about 6 months before onset that the model predicted ophthalmopathy.

The CDR3 runs to 14 residues. V shed 2 bases and J shed 9 bases, with 15 bases lying between them. The germline CDR1 and CDR2 sequences are SGHRS and YFSETQ. This clonotype was seen a few times. Antigen specificity is unknown. Individuals with ophthalmopathy presented a Clinical Activity Score of at least 3, a NOSPECS grade of at least 4 and a duration under 3 months. Amplification targeted TCR beta CDR3 regions from RNA transcripts. An initial round of RT-PCR targeting the TCR CDR3 relied on the HTBI primer set. Each CDR3 protein gets one entry after TCRdb re-called the multiplex PCR reads with MiXCR. The repertoire holds over 250,000 distinct CDR3 sequences, with about 13% as singletons.

The TCR sequence derives from a woman aged 40 to 55 with Graves' ophthalmopathy. The V and J genes are TRBV5-1 and TRBJ2-1; D perhaps matches TRBD1 (6 bases). The sample consisted of blood. The CDR3 spells CASSFDRTGAEQFF. The CDR3 DNA follows: TGCGCCAGCAGCTTTGACAGGACGGGCGCTGAGCAGTTCTTC.